Listed here are 8 T cell receptor beta chains from one sample, sequenced in a study of blood T cell repertoires in COVID-19. TCRdb's copy holds only in-frame clones and misses some; the assay was immunoSEQ multiplex PCR. Counted here are nearly 80,000 clones, approximately 90% occurring once; the ten biggest clones make up roughly 5.3%. Sequencing used peripheral blood. Receptor source: a woman over 75 with active or convalescent COVID-19.

The V gene is TRBV2, the J gene TRBJ2-3; D is perhaps TRBD2 (6 bases). CDR3 size: 14 residues. The germline V and J ends were trimmed by 8 bases and 0 bases, with 12 bases remaining between them. Germline V CDR1 and CDR2: SNHLY, FYNNEI. CDR3 in amino acids: CASVRRASTDTQYF. CDR3 bases: TGTGCCAGCGTGAGGAGGGCTAGCACAGATACGCAGTATTTT.

The CDR3 DNA sequence: TGTGCCAGCAGCTTAGTCGGCGGATACAATGAGCAGTTCTTC. It translates to CASSLVGGYNEQFF. The gene calls are TRBV7-9 and TRBJ2-1; the D is unclear. CDR3 length equals 14 residues. Trimming shortened V by 1 base and J by 4 bases, and 8 bases separated the two germline ends. Per the germline V gene, CDR1 is SEHNR and CDR2 is FQNEAQ (reference sequence).

CDR3 loop: CASSVEHMNTEAFF. CDR3 DNA: TGTGCCAGCAGCGTAGAACACATGAACACTGAAGCTTTCTTT. The gene calls are TRBV9 and TRBJ1-1; no firm D call. CDR3 length: 14 amino acids. Germline loops: CDR1 SGDLS, CDR2 YYNGEE. V was trimmed by 0 bases and J by 0 bases, leaving 6 bases between them.

This rearrangement joins TRBV4-3 to TRBJ2-1; 10 bases are shared with TRBD2. Per the germline V gene, CDR1 is LGHNA and CDR2 is YSLEER. J gave up 6 bases and V 5 bases, and 7 bases lay outside the gene matches. CDR3 length: 15 residues. CDR3 in amino acids: CASSIQRGGINEQFF. Written as DNA, the CDR3 is TGCGCCAGCAGCATCCAGCGGGGGGGCATCAATGAGCAGTTCTTC.

The chain uses TRBV19 and TRBJ1-3; a weak D match, TRBD1 (5 bases). Trimming shortened V by 7 bases and J by 3 bases, and 16 bases separated the two germline ends. Germline values: CDR1 LNHDA, CDR2 SQIVND (reference sequence). The CDR3 totals 15 residues. DNA of the CDR3: TGTGCCAGTACCCCCGGACAAGCCCTTGGAAACACCATATATTTT. Residues: CASTPGQALGNTIYF.

V and J are TRBV14 and TRBJ2-4, with D possibly TRBD1 on 6 matching bases. In germline, CDR1 is SGHDN, CDR2 FVKESK. CDR3 length equals 14 residues. V was shortened by 4 bases and J by 5 bases, with 12 bases between the two germline ends. The CDR3 here is CASSPTGIQNIQYF. In nucleotides, the CDR3 is TGTGCCAGCAGCCCAACAGGGATTCAAAACATTCAGTACTTC.

This clone was picked up a small number of times. The V gene is TRBV3-1 (or the pseudogene TRBV3-2), the J gene TRBJ1-1; no clear D. In germline, CDR1 is LGHDT, CDR2 YNNKEL (reference sequence). V gave up 3 bases and J gave up 7 bases, with 12 bases separating them. This CDR3 spans 13 amino acids. As DNA, the CDR3 is TGTGCCAGCAGCCAGCTTGCGGTCGGTGAAGCTTTCTTT. It specifies CASSQLAVGEAFF.

This clone was seen just once. The rearrangement joins TRBV5-1 to TRBJ1-4, with 8 bases aligning to TRBD1. The CDR3 extends over 14 amino acids. Unmatched junction bases numbered 4, after V lost 2 bases and J lost 7 bases. The V gene's germline CDR1 is SGHRS and CDR2 YFSETQ. CDR3 region: CASSFGQGTEKLFF. In nucleotides, the CDR3 is TGCGCCAGCAGCTTCGGACAGGGTACTGAAAAACTGTTTTTT.